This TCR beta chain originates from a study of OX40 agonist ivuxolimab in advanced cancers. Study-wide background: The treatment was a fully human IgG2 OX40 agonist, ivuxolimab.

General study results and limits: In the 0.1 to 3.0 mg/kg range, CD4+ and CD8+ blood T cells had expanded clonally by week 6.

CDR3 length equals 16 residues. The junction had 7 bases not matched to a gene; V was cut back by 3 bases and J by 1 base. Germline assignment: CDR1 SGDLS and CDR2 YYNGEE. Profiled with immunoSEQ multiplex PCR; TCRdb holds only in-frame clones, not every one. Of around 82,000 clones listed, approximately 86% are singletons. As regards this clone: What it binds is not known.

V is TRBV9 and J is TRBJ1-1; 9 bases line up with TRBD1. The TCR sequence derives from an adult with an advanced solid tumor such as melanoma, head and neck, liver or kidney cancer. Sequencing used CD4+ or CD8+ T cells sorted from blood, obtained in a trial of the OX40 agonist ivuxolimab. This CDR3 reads CASSAGTGQGNTEAFF. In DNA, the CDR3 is TGTGCCAGCAGCGCAGGGACAGGGCAGGGGAACACTGAAGCTTTCTTT.